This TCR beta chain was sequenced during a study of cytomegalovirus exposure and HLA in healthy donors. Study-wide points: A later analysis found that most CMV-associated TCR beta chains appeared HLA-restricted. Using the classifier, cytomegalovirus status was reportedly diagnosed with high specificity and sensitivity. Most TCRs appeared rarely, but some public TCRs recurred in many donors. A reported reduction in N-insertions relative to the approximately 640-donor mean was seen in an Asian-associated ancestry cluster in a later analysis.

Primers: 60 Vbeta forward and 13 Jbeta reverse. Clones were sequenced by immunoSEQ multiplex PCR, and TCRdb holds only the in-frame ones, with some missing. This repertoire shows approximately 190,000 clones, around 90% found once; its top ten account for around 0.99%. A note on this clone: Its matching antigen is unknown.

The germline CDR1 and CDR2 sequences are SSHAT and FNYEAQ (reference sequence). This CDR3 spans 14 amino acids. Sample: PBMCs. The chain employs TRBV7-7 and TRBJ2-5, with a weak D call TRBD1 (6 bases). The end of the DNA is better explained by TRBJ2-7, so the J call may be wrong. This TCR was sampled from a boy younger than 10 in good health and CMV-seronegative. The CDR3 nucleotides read TGTGCCAGCAGCTACAGGGATGACGGGTACGAGCAGTACTTC. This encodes CASSYRDDGYEQYF.